A single sample is the source of the 16 T cell receptor beta chains below, sequenced in a study of shared T cell receptors in the human thymus. The table came from immunoSEQ multiplex PCR; TCRdb's copy has only in-frame clones and leaves some out. The table shows 700,000 or so clones, with 70% to 90% occurring only once. This sample was shared with a second study, whose subject was human thymus T cells.

What was sequenced was thymocytes. Every receptor here comes from a girl under three years old with a congenital heart defect.

V and J are TRBV27 and TRBJ2-7; 12 bases match TRBD2. Germline lookup yields CDR1 MNHEY and CDR2 SMNVEV (reference sequence). The V segment lost 7 bases and the J segment 2 bases; nucleotides outside the gene matches: 3. The CDR3 is 14 residues long. DNA for the CDR3: TGTGCCAGCATGACTAGCGGGGGTACCTACGAGCAGTACTTC. It codes for CASMTSGGTYEQYF.

V gene TRBV4-3 combines with J gene TRBJ2-6, with a tentative D call TRBD1 (7 bases). The V gene lost 1 base and the J gene lost 4 bases, with 14 bases spanning the gap. The CDR3 sequence is 17 residues long. The germline V gene encodes CDR1 LGHNA and CDR2 YSLEER. The CDR3 loop is CASSQGDSGSGANVLTF. CDR3 coding DNA: TGCGCCAGCAGCCAAGGGGACAGCGGGTCCGGGGCCAACGTCCTGACTTTC.

CDR3 loop: CASSYRDSADGTDTQYF. CDR3 sequence (DNA): TGTGCCAGCAGCTATCGGGACAGCGCCGACGGCACAGATACGCAGTATTTT. This sequence joins TRBV7-9 and TRBJ2-3, with 7 positions matching TRBD1. The germline V gene encodes CDR1 SEHNR and CDR2 FQNEAQ (reference sequence). V shed 4 bases, J shed 1 base, and the junction held 11 bases outside the gene matches. The CDR3 extends over 17 amino acids.

The rearrangement joins TRBV4-1 to TRBJ1-2; D gene uncertain. Trimming cost V 0 bases and J 2 bases, with 16 bases left between them. Germline V gene data show CDR1 as MGHRA and CDR2 as YSYEKL. This CDR3 has 17 residues. Written as DNA, the CDR3 is TGCGCCAGCAGCCAAGATCTGCAGGTGCGCGTAAACTATGGCTACACCTTC. This codes for CASSQDLQVRVNYGYTF.

The genes are TRBV27 and TRBJ2-5, with TRBD1 matching over 10 bases. Germline CDR1 and CDR2: MNHEY and SMNVEV (reference sequence). J lost 2 bases, V lost 6 bases, and 3 bases had no gene match. This CDR3 contains 14 residues. The CDR3 region is CASRTDRGQETQYF. In DNA form, the CDR3 reads TGTGCCAGCAGGACGGACAGGGGGCAAGAGACCCAGTACTTC.

This clone was counted once. The chain is built from TRBV9 and TRBJ2-3, with 12 bases aligning to TRBD2. The V segment lost 3 bases and the J segment 2 bases; nucleotides outside the gene matches: 10. Germline loops: CDR1 SGDLS, CDR2 YYNGEE. This CDR3 is 18 amino acids long. Here the CDR3 DNA reads TGTGCCAGCAGCGATGCGACTCTAGCGGGGGGGTCCACAGATACGCAGTATTTT. It is translated as CASSDATLAGGSTDTQYF.

The chain employs TRBV12-5 and TRBJ1-1, with 8 positions matching TRBD1. Germline V gene lookup returns CDR1 LGHNT and CDR2 FRNRAP. With V trimmed by 0 bases and J by 0 bases, 9 bases remained unmatched. This CDR3 region has 18 residues. The CDR3 sequence: CASGLVPPDRAMNTEAFF. The CDR3 DNA sequence: TGTGCTAGTGGTTTGGTCCCCCCGGACAGGGCAATGAACACTGAAGCTTTCTTT.

The V and J genes are TRBV16 and TRBJ2-5, with D perhaps matching TRBD1 (6 bases). V was cut by 1 base and J by 2 bases, with 23 bases left in between. The germline V gene has CDR1 KGHSY and CDR2 FQNENV. The CDR3 length is 19 residues. Written as DNA, the CDR3 is TGTGCCAGCAGCCAATGTCGGGACACTTCTTCACTCGGGCAAGAGACCCAGTACTTC. Protein sequence: CASSQCRDTSSLGQETQYF. Complete variable domain (other parts from reference TRBV16 and TRBJ2-5): GEEVAQTPKHLVRGEGQKAKLYCAPIKGHSYVFWYQQVLKNEFKFLISFQNENVFDETGMPKERFSAKCLPNSPCSLEIQATKLEDSAVYFCASSQCRDTSSLGQETQYFGPGTRLLVL.

The rearrangement joins TRBV28 to TRBJ2-1; 13 bases fit TRBD2. This CDR3 is 18 amino acids long. V was pared by 4 bases and J by 5 bases, with 11 bases of the junction left unmatched. CDR1 and CDR2 (germline): MDHEN, SYDVKM. The CDR3 DNA is TGTGCCAGCAGTTCAGGGGAGCGACTAGCGGGGGGTGACAATGAGCAGTTCTTC. Encoded protein: CASSSGERLAGGDNEQFF.

The V gene is TRBV12-5, the J gene TRBJ2-7; possible D gene TRBD2, 6 bases. The CDR3 has 12 residues. Germline V gene lookup returns CDR1 LGHNT and CDR2 FRNRAP. V was cut by 6 bases and J by 7 bases, with 13 bases left in between. CDR3 DNA sequence: TGTGCTAGTGGCCTGACTAGACTTGAGCAGTACTTC. It specifies CASGLTRLEQYF.

This clone was detected once. Its ends do not fully match the called genes, so a read error is possible. The CDR3 protein is CASSLGGTQGAF. Written as DNA, the CDR3 is TGTGCCAGCAGCTTGGGGGGGACACAGGGGGCTTTT. The rearrangement uses TRBV5-4 and TRBJ1-1, with TRBD1 identical over 9 bases. Per the germline V gene, CDR1 is SGHNT and CDR2 is YYREEE (reference sequence). The CDR3 length is 12 residues.

The chain links TRBV6-1 to TRBJ1-2, with D perhaps TRBD1 (5 bases). From germline, CDR1 is MNHNS and CDR2 SASEGT. V lost 9 bases to trimming and J lost 3 bases, with 17 bases between them. This CDR3 spans 14 amino acids. This chain's CDR3 is CASGTLSGYYGYTF. CDR3 coding DNA: TGTGCCAGTGGGACTCTGTCCGGCTACTATGGCTACACCTTC.

The V gene is TRBV14, the J gene TRBJ2-7; the match to TRBD1 covers 7 bases. Germline loops: CDR1 SGHDN, CDR2 FVKESK. There are 16 residues in the CDR3. Trimming cost V 4 bases and J 6 bases; bases outside gene matches: 15. CDR3 sequence: CASSPLNRGLRGEQYF. The CDR3 nucleotides are TGTGCCAGCAGCCCGTTAAACAGGGGCCTGAGGGGCGAGCAGTACTTC.

The chain is built from TRBV18 and TRBJ1-2; D is uncertain. Germline CDR1 KGHSH, CDR2 LQKENI. V lost 3 bases and J 6 bases, leaving 17 bases between the germline ends. This CDR3 region has 15 residues. The CDR3: CASSPLRRAGNGYTF. The DNA of the CDR3 is TGTGCCAGCTCACCCCTGAGGAGGGCGGGTAATGGCTACACCTTC.

V is TRBV2 and J is TRBJ2-7; 7 bases line up with TRBD1. The CDR3 consists of 13 residues. Looked up from germline, CDR1 is SNHLY and CDR2 is FYNNEI. Trimming removed 6 bases from V and 6 bases from J; junction bases left unmatched: 8. The chain's CDR3 is CASRRDRAPEQYF. DNA of the CDR3: TGTGCCAGCAGGCGTGACAGGGCTCCCGAGCAGTACTTC.

This clone was seen only once. The genes are TRBV19 and TRBJ1-1; 12 bases are a match to TRBD1. Germline CDR1 and CDR2: LNHDA and SQIVND (reference sequence). The CDR3 covers 18 residues. The V gene end was trimmed by 5 bases and the J gene end by 0 bases; junction bases not matched to a gene: 10. The CDR3, as DNA: TGTGCCAGTAGTCGTCCCGGGACAGGGGGCCCTATGAACACTGAAGCTTTCTTT. Its translation is CASSRPGTGGPMNTEAFF.